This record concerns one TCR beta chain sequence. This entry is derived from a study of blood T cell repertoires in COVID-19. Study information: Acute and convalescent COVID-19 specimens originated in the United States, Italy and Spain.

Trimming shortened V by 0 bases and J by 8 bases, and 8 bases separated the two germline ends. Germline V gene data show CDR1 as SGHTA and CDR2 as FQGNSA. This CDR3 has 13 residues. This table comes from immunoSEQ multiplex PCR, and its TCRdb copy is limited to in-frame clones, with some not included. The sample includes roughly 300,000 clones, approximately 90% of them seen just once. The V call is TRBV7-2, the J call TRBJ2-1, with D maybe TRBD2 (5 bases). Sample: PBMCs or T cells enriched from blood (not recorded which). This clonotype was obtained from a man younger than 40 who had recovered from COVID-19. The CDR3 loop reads CASSLARAYEQFF. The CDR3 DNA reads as TGTGCCAGCAGCTTAGCGCGGGCATATGAGCAGTTCTTC.